The 5 T cell receptor beta chains below all came from one sample that was sequenced in a study of Tregs in tolerant kidney transplant recipients. Libraries were prepared by immunoSEQ multiplex PCR; TCRdb keeps only in-frame clonotypes and omits some of them. The sample consists of roughly 120,000 clones, roughly 92% of them appearing once. Material for sequencing was CD4+ T cells from blood. All receptors derive from a human donor in good health.

The gene calls are TRBV9 and TRBJ2-3; D gene ambiguous. The length of the CDR3 is 16 residues. CDR1 and CDR2 (germline): SGDLS, YYNGEE. Trimming removed 0 bases from V and 4 bases from J, with 15 bases in between. CDR3 coding DNA: TGTGCCAGCAGCGTAGGAAACAGCCTCTTCCCAGATACGCAGTATTTT. Its translation is CASSVGNSLFPDTQYF.

The V and J genes are TRBV11-2 and TRBJ2-2, with a weak D call TRBD2 (6 bases). The V gene lost 7 bases and the J gene lost 3 bases, with 15 bases spanning the gap. This CDR3 is 15 amino acids long. Germline V gene sequence: CDR1 SGHAT, CDR2 FQNNGV. The CDR3 sequence is CASILPGLYTGELFF. CDR3 DNA: TGTGCCAGCATTTTACCGGGACTCTACACCGGGGAGCTGTTTTTT.

This clone was detected once. The chain combines TRBV7-2 with TRBJ1-2; D possibly corresponds to TRBD1 (5 bases). This CDR3 is 15 amino acids long. V lost 1 base and J 1 base, leaving 10 bases between the germline ends. Germline CDR1 reads SGHTA; CDR2 reads FQGNSA. CDR3 residues: CASSLGGEINYGYTF. The CDR3 bases are TGTGCCAGCAGCTTAGGGGGGGAGATTAACTATGGCTACACCTTC.

CDR3 residues: CASSLEGRGEQFF. The CDR3 nucleotides are TGCGCCAGCAGCTTGGAGGGCCGGGGTGAGCAGTTCTTC. The chain combines TRBV5-1 with TRBJ2-1, with TRBD2 as a possible D gene (5 bases). Per the germline V gene, CDR1 is SGHRS and CDR2 is YFSETQ. The CDR3 totals 13 residues. The V end lost 0 bases, the J end lost 9 bases, and 10 bases lay between the germline ends.

This sequence joins TRBV4-2 and TRBJ1-5; D unclear. CDR1 is LGHNA, CDR2 YNFKEQ, per germline. V was trimmed by 2 bases and J by 7 bases, leaving 15 bases between them. The CDR3 length is 15 residues. CDR3 in amino acids: CASSQSDRPGQPQHF. The CDR3 DNA sequence: TGTGCCAGCAGCCAATCGGACCGACCGGGGCAGCCCCAGCATTTT.